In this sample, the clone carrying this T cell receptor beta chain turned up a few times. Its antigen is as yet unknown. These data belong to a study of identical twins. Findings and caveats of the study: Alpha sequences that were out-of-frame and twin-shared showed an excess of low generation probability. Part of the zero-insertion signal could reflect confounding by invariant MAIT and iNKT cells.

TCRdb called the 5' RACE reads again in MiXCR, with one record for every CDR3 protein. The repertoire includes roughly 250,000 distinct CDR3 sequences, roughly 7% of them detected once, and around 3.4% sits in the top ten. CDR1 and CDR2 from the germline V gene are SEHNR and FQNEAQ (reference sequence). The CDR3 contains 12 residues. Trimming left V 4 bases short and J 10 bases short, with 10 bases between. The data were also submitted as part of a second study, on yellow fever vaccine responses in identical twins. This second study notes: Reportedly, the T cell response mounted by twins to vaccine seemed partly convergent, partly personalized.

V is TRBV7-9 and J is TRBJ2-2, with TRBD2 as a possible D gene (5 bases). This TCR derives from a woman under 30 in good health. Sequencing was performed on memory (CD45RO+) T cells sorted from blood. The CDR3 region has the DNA TGTGCCAGCAGCTCGGGGAAGGAGGAGCTGTTTTTT. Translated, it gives CASSSGKEELFF.